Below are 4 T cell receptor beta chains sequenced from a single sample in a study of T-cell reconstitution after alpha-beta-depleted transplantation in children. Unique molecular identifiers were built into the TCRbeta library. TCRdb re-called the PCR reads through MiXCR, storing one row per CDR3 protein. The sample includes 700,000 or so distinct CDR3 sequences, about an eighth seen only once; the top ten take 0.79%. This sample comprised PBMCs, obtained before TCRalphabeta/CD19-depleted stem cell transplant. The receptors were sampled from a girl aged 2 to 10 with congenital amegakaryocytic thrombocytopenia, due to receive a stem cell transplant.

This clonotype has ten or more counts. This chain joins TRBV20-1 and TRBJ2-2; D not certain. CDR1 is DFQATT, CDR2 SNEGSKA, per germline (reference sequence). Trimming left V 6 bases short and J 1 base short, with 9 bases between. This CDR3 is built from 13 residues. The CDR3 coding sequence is TGCAGTGCCCCTATGGAGAACACCGGGGAGCTGTTTTTT. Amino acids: CSAPMENTGELFF.

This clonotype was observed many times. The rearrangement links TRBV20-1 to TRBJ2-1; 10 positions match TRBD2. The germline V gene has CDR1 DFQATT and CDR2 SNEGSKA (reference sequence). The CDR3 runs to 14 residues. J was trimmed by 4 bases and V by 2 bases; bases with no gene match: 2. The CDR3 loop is CSARKTSGYNEQFF. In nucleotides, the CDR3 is TGCAGTGCTAGAAAGACTAGCGGGTACAATGAGCAGTTCTTC.

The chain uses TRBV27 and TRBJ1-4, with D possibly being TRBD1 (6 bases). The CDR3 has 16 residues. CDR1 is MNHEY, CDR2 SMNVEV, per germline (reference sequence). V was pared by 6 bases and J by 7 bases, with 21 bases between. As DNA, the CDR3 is TGTGCCAGCAGGACACAAATACAGGGAAGTTTTGAAAAACTGTTTTTT. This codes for CASRTQIQGSFEKLFF.

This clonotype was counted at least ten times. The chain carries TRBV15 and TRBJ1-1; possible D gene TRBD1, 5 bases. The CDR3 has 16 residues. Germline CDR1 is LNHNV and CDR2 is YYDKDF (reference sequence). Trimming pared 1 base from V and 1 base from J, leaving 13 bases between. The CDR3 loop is CATSRAVDIQNTEAFF. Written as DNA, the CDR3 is TGTGCCACCAGCAGAGCCGTGGACATCCAGAACACTGAAGCTTTCTTT. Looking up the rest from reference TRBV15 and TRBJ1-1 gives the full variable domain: DAMVIQNPRYQVTQFGKPVTLSCSQTLNHNVMYWYQQKSSQAPKLLFHYYDKDFNNEADTPDNFQSRRPNTSFCFLDIRSPGLGDTAMYLCATSRAVDIQNTEAFFGQGTRLTVV.